This TCR beta chain was observed in a study of CD8+ T cells in alopecia areata. Details on this clone: The antigen remains unidentified.

cDNA prepared by RNA extraction and subsequent reverse transcription served as the template for sequencing. Here immunoSEQ multiplex PCR was the method, and the copy in TCRdb shows in-frame clones only, minus some. The sample carries under 200,000 clones, around 71% recorded once. This CDR3 has 12 amino acids. Germline V CDR1 and CDR2: LNHDA, SQIVND (reference sequence). With 7 bases removed from V and 4 bases from J, the gap between germline ends came to 8 bases. The treatment was: oral pan-JAK inhibitor, 5-10 mg twice daily. Study-wide findings and caveats: Tofacitinib significantly brought down scalp clonality and expanded CD8+ clones among top 100. The study found that many expanded lesional clones persisted in scalp and blood during tofacitinib. Tissue-resident alphabeta T cells belonging to normal skin likewise get sequenced within scalp specimens.

The receptor was isolated from a human donor with alopecia areata. V and J are TRBV19 and TRBJ1-5; D call uncertain. The sample consisted of CD4+ T cells sorted from blood, taken at week 4, from a patient treated with tofacitinib. The CDR3 region is CASTTPNQPQHF. The CDR3 DNA follows: TGTGCCAGTACTACTCCTAATCAGCCCCAGCATTTT.